A single T cell receptor beta chain is shown here with its context. Its antigen remains unidentified. The data were taken from a study of T cells expressing NK-cell markers. Across the whole study: In the group of eight sequenced donors, seven were HCMV-seropositive and one was seronegative. General study points: In a few donors, these clonotypes also led the CD3+CD56-NKG2C+ fraction.

TCRdb re-called the 5' RACE reads and catalogs CDR3 proteins one per entry, DNA excluded. This sample's clone table lists over 350,000 distinct CDR3 sequences. CDR3 length: 18 residues. Germline CDR1 LGHNA, CDR2 YNFKEQ. The rearrangement links TRBV4-2 to TRBJ1-3; TCRdb designates TRBD1, a call that cannot be tested without DNA. The TCR was taken from a woman in her forties or fifties in good health. Specimen: blood T cells: a sorted CD56 or NKG2C T cell subset, CD4+ or CD8+ T cells, or bulk PBMC T cells (not recorded which). The CDR3 reads CASSQEPRQFYSGNTIYF.